The clone carrying this T cell receptor (beta chain) was seen a few times. The antigen is undetermined. Gene labels here are mouse ones. The CDR3 goes on 4 residues after the read ends, and that part is filled in from the germline J gene. This specimen comes from a study of CD8+ T cells in alopecia areata. Study details: Female C3H/HeJ mice aged about 7-11 weeks received skin from spontaneously alopecic C3H/HeJ graft donors aged roughly 6-13 months.

The sorting of pooled cutaneous lymph node cells relied on CD4, CD8alpha, NKG2D, NKG2ACE and other markers. Study findings and constraints: Normal scalp had lower clonality than lesional scalp, with alopecia totalis/universalis lesions showing this most strongly. Normal skin's resident alphabeta T cells are sequenced alongside lesional scalp T cells. Compared with mice, patients displayed less clear TCR sharing, possibly for HLA-related reasons.

Extraction of RNA preceded its reverse transcription into cDNA, which served as the sequencing template. The repertoire was sequenced with immunoSEQ multiplex PCR; TCRdb's copy has only in-frame clones and lacks some. The counts give approximately 300,000 clones, none of them seen only once; more than 0.95% is held by the top ten. The CDR3 contains 15 residues. Per germline, CDR1 FNHDT and CDR2 SITEND (reference sequence). Trimming pared 2 bases from V and 3 bases from J, leaving 12 bases between. V and J are TRBV19 and TRBJ2-1, with D possibly TRBD2 on 5 matching bases. The sequenced sample was CD4+ T cells sorted from a lymph node. The source of this sequence is a C3H/HeJ mouse with alopecia areata. This strain's MHC haplotype is H2-k. The sequenced part of the CDR3 DNA is TGTGCCAGCAGTATTGTGGGGAACATCTATGCT. Protein product: CASSIVGNIYA. The whole CDR3 region reads CASSIVGNIYAEQFF.